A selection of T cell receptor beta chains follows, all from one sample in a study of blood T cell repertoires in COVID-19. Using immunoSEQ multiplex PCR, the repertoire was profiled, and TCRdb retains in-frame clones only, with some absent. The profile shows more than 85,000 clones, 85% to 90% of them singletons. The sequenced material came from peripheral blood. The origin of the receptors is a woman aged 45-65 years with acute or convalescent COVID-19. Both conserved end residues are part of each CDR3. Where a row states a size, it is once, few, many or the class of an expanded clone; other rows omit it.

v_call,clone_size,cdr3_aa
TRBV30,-,CAWSVSRGKYF
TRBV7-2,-,CASSGQPNNSPLHF
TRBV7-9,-,CASSYPWADRGRNEQFF
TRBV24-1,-,CATSDSGTSSYNEQFF
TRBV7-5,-,CVRSTTRYSYNEQFF
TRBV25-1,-,CASSHTGGFTGELFF
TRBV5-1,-,CASSRTGQGMNTEAFF
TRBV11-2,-,CASSRATSFRDRDTQYF
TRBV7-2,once,CASSLAGGGSYNEQFF
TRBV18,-,CASSPSSSSYEQYF
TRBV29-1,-,CSVGHANQPQHF
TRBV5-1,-,CASSRYSGPAYEQYF
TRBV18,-,CASSPLAGGFNSPLHF
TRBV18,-,CASSTRQQVKLFF
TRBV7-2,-,CASAGPGSSYNEQFF
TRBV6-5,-,CAGGDGPLEQYF
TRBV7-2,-,CASSSQGIGEKLFF
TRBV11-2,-,CASSRLAKNIQYF
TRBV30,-,CAWSQGGYAPFEQYF
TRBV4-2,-,CASSPAGSNTGELFF
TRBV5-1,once,CASSLGGGEETQYF
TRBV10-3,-,CAIRQAGGAVGEQFF
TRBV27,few,CASSLLGQGDNQPQHF
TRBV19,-,CASSSKGPEASGSYPYEQYF
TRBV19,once,CASTARGGNEKLFF
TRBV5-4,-,CASSGLQGAGELFF
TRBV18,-,CASSPPRVGTGELFF
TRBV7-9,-,CASSLGQVRNSPLHF
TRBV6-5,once,CASSKQGAATDTQYF
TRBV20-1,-,CSARSRGLVYF
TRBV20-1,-,CSASPGLAWSREQYF
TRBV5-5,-,CASSPDRVQYF
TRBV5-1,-,CASSLETGSQPQHF
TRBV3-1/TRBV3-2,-,CASSRLGTANNEQFF
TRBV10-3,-,CAISGTGDDGYTF
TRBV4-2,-,CASSQDLGRGAETQYF
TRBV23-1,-,CASSPTLTGNCVNQPQHF
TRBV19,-,CASKSGRAGANVLTF
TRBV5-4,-,CASSSGGTLGDTQYF
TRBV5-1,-,CASSGDASGRSEQYF
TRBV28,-,CASSFRGFYEQYF
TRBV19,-,CASSPRTATGELFF
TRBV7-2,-,CASSPGSRGFDTQYF
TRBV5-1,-,CASSQTSGAWGEQYF
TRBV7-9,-,CASSGDTRDTEAFF
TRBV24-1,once,CATSDGLAGADTQYF
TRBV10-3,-,CAISENLGMNTEAFF
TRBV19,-,CASSDSSQGIEKLFF
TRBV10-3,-,CAISWDRGYEQYF
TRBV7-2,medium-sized,CASSLGPSLPYNEQFF
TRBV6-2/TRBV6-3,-,CASSNLAGGRTDTQYF
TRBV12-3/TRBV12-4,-,CASRGQVNEKLFF